A single sample is the source of the 14 T cell receptor beta chains below, sequenced in a study of blood T cell repertoires in COVID-19. This table comes from immunoSEQ multiplex PCR, and its TCRdb copy is limited to in-frame clones, with some not included. The sample has about 63,000 clones, roughly 85% seen once. The sample was peripheral blood. These receptors originate from a human donor in a cohort sampled during active COVID-19.

This clone was detected a few times. The chain joins TRBV7-6 to TRBJ2-1; the match to TRBD2 covers 8 bases. Looked up from germline, CDR1 is SGHVS and CDR2 is FNYEAQ. The CDR3 has 16 amino acids. V was clipped by 0 bases and J by 6 bases; unmatched bases: 7. This CDR3 is CASSLAREGRGNEQFF. CDR3 in DNA: TGTGCCAGCAGCTTAGCCCGGGAGGGCCGAGGCAATGAGCAGTTCTTC.

This clone was detected only a few times. V is TRBV12-3 or TRBV12-4 and J is TRBJ1-1; D is undetermined. The ends were cut back, 7 bases at V and 5 bases at J, with 8 bases in the middle. The CDR3 sequence is 11 residues long. CDR3 amino acids: CASTGRTEAFF. The CDR3 DNA sequence: TGTGCCAGCACCGGGAGGACTGAAGCTTTCTTT.

The chain employs TRBV7-2 and TRBJ2-2; the D gene is possibly TRBD1 (6 bases). There are 16 residues in the CDR3. In germline, CDR1 is SGHTA, CDR2 FQGNSA. Trimming took 5 bases from V and 4 from J, leaving 17 bases between them. In nucleotides, the CDR3 is TGTGCCAGCAGCCCAAAAAAAGGACAGTCCACCGGGGAGCTGTTTTTT. Protein product: CASSPKKGQSTGELFF. Together with reference TRBV7-2 and TRBJ2-2, the CDR3 gives the full variable domain: GAGVSQSPSNKVTEKGKDVELRCDPISGHTALYWYRQSLGQGLEFLIYFQGNSAPDKSGLPSDRFSAERTGGSVSTLTIQRTQQEDSAVYLCASSPKKGQSTGELFFGEGSRLTVL.

The chain links TRBV11-3 to TRBJ1-2, with D possibly being TRBD1 (5 bases). Germline V lookup: CDR1 SGHNT, CDR2 YENEEA. V was trimmed by 0 bases and J by 8 bases, leaving 16 bases between them. The CDR3 has 15 amino acids. The CDR3: CASSLDSQGIWGYTF. The CDR3 region has the DNA TGTGCCAGCAGCTTAGACTCCCAGGGAATCTGGGGCTACACCTTC.

A single count supports this clone. The rearrangement uses TRBV2 and TRBJ2-1, with 12 bases identical to TRBD2. V dropped 3 bases and J dropped 6; count of bases not matched to a gene: 3. The CDR3 loop spans 15 amino acids. Germline loops: CDR1 SNHLY, CDR2 FYNNEI. In nucleotides, the CDR3 is TGTGCCAGCAGTGAGCAACTAGCGGGAGGCAATGAGCAGTTCTTC. Translation: CASSEQLAGGNEQFF.

The V call is TRBV11-3, the J call TRBJ2-5, with 9 nucleotides matching TRBD2. V lost 5 bases and J lost 4; bases outside the gene matches: 14. The CDR3 extends over 17 amino acids. The germline gives CDR1 SGHNT, CDR2 YENEEA. The CDR3 coding sequence is TGTGCCAGCAGCCGTCGGACTAGCGCCTCACGGGGAGAGACCCAGTACTTC. Translation gives CASSRRTSASRGETQYF.

This chain joins TRBV18 and TRBJ2-5; TRBD1 is a possible D gene (6 bases). V was shortened by 3 bases and J by 5 bases, with 16 bases between the two germline ends. The CDR3 has 15 residues. Germline V gives CDR1 KGHSH, CDR2 LQKENI. The CDR3 DNA sequence: TGTGCCAGCTCACCCCCGGACAGACCCCGGGAGACCCAGTACTTC. It yields the protein CASSPPDRPRETQYF.

The CDR3 bases are TGTGCCAGCAGCTTAGAGTATCCCAATGAGCAGTTCTTC. Translation: CASSLEYPNEQFF. The V and J genes are TRBV7-3 and TRBJ2-1; D gene unclear. Germline lookup yields CDR1 SGHTA and CDR2 FQGTGA. V lost 2 bases, J lost 6 bases, and 8 bases lay in between. This CDR3 region has 13 residues.

This chain connects TRBV4-1 to TRBJ1-1; a weak D match, TRBD1 (6 bases). Trimming left V 4 bases short and J 4 bases short, with 16 bases between. The CDR3 covers 15 residues. Per the germline V gene, CDR1 is MGHRA and CDR2 is YSYEKL. CDR3 residues: CASSPSRGGSTEAFF. The CDR3 coding sequence is TGCGCCAGCAGCCCGTCGAGGGGGGGAAGCACTGAAGCTTTCTTT.

This clone turned up a few times. V usage is TRBV7-9 and J usage is TRBJ1-2; TRBD1 aligns across 8 bases. Germline V gives CDR1 SEHNR, CDR2 FQNEAQ (reference sequence). The CDR3 contains 13 residues. Trimming at V came to 5 bases and at J to 6 bases, leaving 5 bases not matched to a gene. DNA of the CDR3: TGTGCCAGCAGCCTGGCACAGGGGGATGGCTACACCTTC. It encodes CASSLAQGDGYTF.

This sequence joins TRBV7-3 and TRBJ1-4, with D perhaps matching TRBD1 (6 bases). This CDR3 comprises 17 residues. V lost 0 bases to trimming and J lost 0 bases, with 11 bases between them. Germline CDR1 SGHTA, CDR2 FQGTGA. CDR3 nucleotide sequence: TGTGCCAGCAGCTTAACGTCAAGGGGGACAACTAATGAAAAACTGTTTTTT. Translated, it gives CASSLTSRGTTNEKLFF.

The genes are TRBV6-2 or TRBV6-3 and TRBJ2-1, with 11 bases fitting TRBD2. The V gene end was trimmed by 5 bases and the J gene end by 7 bases; junction bases not matched to a gene: 19. This CDR3 is built from 19 residues. CDR1 is MNHEY, CDR2 SVGEGT, per germline. The CDR3 coding sequence is TGTGCCAGCAGTCTCACCTCGTGGACTAGCGGGTTAGAGGGGAATGAGCAGTTCTTC. It translates to CASSLTSWTSGLEGNEQFF.

This sequence joins TRBV19 and TRBJ1-2, with D tentatively TRBD1 (6 bases). Per germline, CDR1 LNHDA and CDR2 SQIVND (reference sequence). The CDR3 extends over 12 amino acids. V was trimmed by 5 bases and J by 4 bases, leaving 8 bases between them. The CDR3: CASSETGYGYTF. CDR3 bases: TGTGCCAGTAGTGAGACAGGCTATGGCTACACCTTC.

The CDR3 sequence: CASSLRDSVNSPLHF. The CDR3 DNA is TGTGCCAGCAGTTTAAGGGACAGCGTAAATTCACCCCTCCACTTT. The V and J genes are TRBV28 and TRBJ1-6; TRBD1 agrees at 7 bases. CDR1 is MDHEN, CDR2 SYDVKM, per germline. The CDR3 extends over 15 amino acids. J lost 7 bases, V lost 2 bases, and 5 bases had no gene match. The variable domain in full, completed from reference TRBV28 and TRBJ1-6, reads DVKVTQSSRYLVKRTGEKVFLECVQDMDHENMFWYRQDPGLGLRLIYFSYDVKMKEKGDIPEGYSVSREKKERFSLILESASTNQTSMYLCASSLRDSVNSPLHFGNGTRLTVT.